This is a list of T cell receptor beta chains from one sample in a study of CXCR3 chemokines and chemotherapy response in bladder cancer. TCRdb independently ran MiXCR on the PCR reads; one entry per CDR3 protein. The profile shows about 13,000 distinct CDR3 sequences, 9.5% to 15% of them singletons. Sample acquisition took place from a patient whose treatment included neoadjuvant chemotherapy. Every receptor here comes from a human donor with bladder cancer that did not respond to neoadjuvant chemotherapy. The CDR3 runs from the conserved cysteine through the conserved F or W. A D gene is named only where the DNA matches it firmly. The listing skips clone size in some rows; elsewhere it reads once, few, many or a size class.

D gene | J gene | clone size | V gene | CDR3 DNA | CDR3 protein
. | TRBJ2-3 | many | TRBV6-1 | TGTGCCAGCAGTGAATTCGGTAGCACAGATACGCAGTATTTT | CASSEFGSTDTQYF
. | TRBJ2-3 | medium-sized | TRBV6-5 | TGTGCCAGCAGTACTTTACAGCGGACACGACTAACAGATACGCAGTATTTT | CASSTLQRTRLTDTQYF
TRBD1 | TRBJ2-1 | many | TRBV7-9 | TGTGCCAGCAGCACACCCAGGGGGTCGGGTCACAATGAGCAGTTCTTC | CASSTPRGSGHNEQFF
TRBD2 | TRBJ2-5 | many | TRBV5-6 | TGTGCCAGCAGCTTGTTTTGGCAGGGAGGGGAGACCCAGTACTTC | CASSLFWQGGETQYF
. | TRBJ2-3 | many | TRBV10-3 | TGTGCCATCAGTGTACAGTCTTCTTTTCCAGATACGCAGTATTTT | CAISVQSSFPDTQYF
. | TRBJ1-2 | many | TRBV6-5 | TGTGCCAGCGGACGACCGAGGGCTGGCTACACCTTC | CASGRPRAGYTF
TRBD2 | TRBJ2-7 | . | TRBV7-9 | TGTGCCAGCAGCTTAGGTCTAGCGGGGGGCGTACTCCTCTCCTACGAGCAGTACTTC | CASSLGLAGGVLLSYEQYF
. | TRBJ2-2 | many | TRBV6-2/TRBV6-3 | TGTGCCAGCAGGTTTACTCCCGCCGGGGAGCTGTTTTTT | CASRFTPAGELFF
. | TRBJ2-3 | . | TRBV11-1 | TGTGCCAGCAGCTTAGTTGGGAATAGGGATACGCAGTATTTT | CASSLVGNRDTQYF
TRBD1 | TRBJ2-7 | many | TRBV19 | TGTGCCAGTAGTATGACAGGGGGCGAATACCACGAGCAGTACTTC | CASSMTGGEYHEQYF
. | TRBJ1-1 | many | TRBV19 | TGTGCCAGTAGTAAAGGATGGAACACTGAAGCTTTCTTT | CASSKGWNTEAFF
. | TRBJ2-5 | few | TRBV20-1 | TGCAGCTGCTTATCGGGTCGCGAAGAGACCCAGTACTTC | CSCLSGREETQYF
TRBD1 | TRBJ1-3 | . | TRBV12-3/TRBV12-4 | TGTGCCAGCAGCCCGGGACAGGGGGCTGGAAACACCATATATTTT | CASSPGQGAGNTIYF
. | TRBJ1-1 | many | TRBV5-4 | TGTGCCAGCAGCCCGAGAAAGGGGCAGAACACTGAAGCTTTCTTT | CASSPRKGQNTEAFF
TRBD2 | TRBJ2-1 | many | TRBV28 | TGTGCCAGCAGCCTCGGGACTAGCGGTGAGCAGTTCTTC | CASSLGTSGEQFF
. | TRBJ2-3 | many | TRBV7-9 | TGTGCCAGCAGCCCCCCCCGGGTCGGAGGGCCAGATACGCAGTATTTT | CASSPPRVGGPDTQYF
TRBD2 | TRBJ2-1 | many | TRBV12-3/TRBV12-4 | TGTGCCAGCAGTTCTACCCGGGACTACCGATACAATGAGCAGTTCTTC | CASSSTRDYRYNEQFF
. | TRBJ2-5 | many | TRBV18 | TGTGCCAGCTCACCCCAAACGGATAGGGCCCAGAACTTC | CASSPQTDRAQNF
. | TRBJ1-2 | many | TRBV6-6 | TGTGCCAGCAGTTGGGGGGACAAGGACTATGGCTACACCTTC | CASSWGDKDYGYTF
TRBD2 | TRBJ2-3 | medium-sized | TRBV7-2 | TGTGCCAGCAGCTTAGCGGCGGGGGGTGAAACAGATACGCAGTATTTT | CASSLAAGGETDTQYF
TRBD1 | TRBJ2-5 | medium-sized | TRBV6-6 | TGTGCCAGCCGGAGACAGGGGAGAAGAGAGACCCAGTACTTC | CASRRQGRRETQYF
. | TRBJ1-5 | . | TRBV7-9 | TGTGCCAGCAGCTTAGGACACCGGGGGTCGGATCAGCCCCAGCATTTT | CASSLGHRGSDQPQHF
. | TRBJ1-2 | many | TRBV19 | TGTGCCAGTAGCCTCGGGAGCAGGCGGGGCTACACCTTC | CASSLGSRRGYTF
. | TRBJ1-5 | many | TRBV6-5 | TGTGCCAGCAGCCAGAACTTTGATTATAGCAATCAGCCCCAGCATTTT | CASSQNFDYSNQPQHF
. | TRBJ1-2 | many | TRBV18 | TGTGCCAGCTCACCGCGGGACACTTTTTATGGCTACACCTTC | CASSPRDTFYGYTF
TRBD1 | TRBJ1-3 | . | TRBV6-5 | TGTGCCAGCAGTTACTCGTTCGGTGGGACAGGGGGCGAAAACACCATATATTTT | CASSYSFGGTGGENTIYF
. | TRBJ1-1 | many | TRBV6-5 | TGTGCCAGCAGTTACTCCCCACCCAGGGGGAACACTGAAGCTTTCTTT | CASSYSPPRGNTEAFF
TRBD2 | TRBJ2-4 | many | TRBV6-8 | TGTGCCAGCAGTTACCAGGGACTAGGGGCCAAAAACATTCAGTACTTC | CASSYQGLGAKNIQYF
. | TRBJ2-5 | . | TRBV15 | TGTGCCACCAGCAGCGGTAGGGCCTCTTCGTACCAAGAGACCCAGTACTTC | CATSSGRASSYQETQYF
. | TRBJ2-3 | many | TRBV19 | TGTGCCAGTAGTATAGATGGTTTGGGCGGGACAGATACGCAGTATTTT | CASSIDGLGGTDTQYF
TRBD2 | TRBJ2-3 | few | TRBV20-1 | TGCAGTGCTAGAGAGTTTACTAGCGGGGGGCCTAGTGAGCAGTATTTT | CSAREFTSGGPSEQYF
. | TRBJ2-6 | many | TRBV6-1 | TGTGCCAGCAGTGAAGCAGGGGCAGGGGTCACTGGGGCCAACGTCCTGACTTTC | CASSEAGAGVTGANVLTF
. | TRBJ1-1 | many | TRBV28 | TGTGCCAGCAGTTTATTTAGCACTGAAGCTTTCTTT | CASSLFSTEAFF
. | TRBJ2-7 | few | TRBV15 | TGTGCCACCAGCGCCTACAGCCCCTACGAGCAGTACTTC | CATSAYSPYEQYF
TRBD1 | TRBJ2-3 | many | TRBV7-2 | TGTGCCAGCAGCCCACCTTGGGGCAGGGGGACAGATACGCAGTATTTT | CASSPPWGRGTDTQYF
TRBD2 | TRBJ2-3 | many | TRBV12-3/TRBV12-4 | TGTGCCAGCAGCCCTATCCCCGGGCGGGAGGGCCGGACAGATACGCAGTATTTT | CASSPIPGREGRTDTQYF
. | TRBJ1-1 | . | TRBV6-5 | TGTGCCAGCAGTCCGTGGGGGGGGACCAACACTGAAGCTTTCTTT | CASSPWGGTNTEAFF
. | TRBJ1-1 | many | TRBV29-1 | TGCAGCGCGAGGGGGAGCGCTGAAGCTTTCTTT | CSARGSAEAFF
TRBD1 | TRBJ1-2 | few | TRBV30 | TGTGCCTGCCTAGCCGAGACAGGGGCTCCTTCGGGCTATGGCTACACCTTC | CACLAETGAPSGYGYTF
TRBD2 | TRBJ2-1 | . | TRBV9 | TGTGCCAGCAGCACGGGGGGGAGCTCCTACAATGAGCAGTTCTTC | CASSTGGSSYNEQFF